A selection of T cell receptor beta chains follows, all from one sample in a study of T cell changes during pregnancy in multiple sclerosis. The protocol was immunoSEQ multiplex PCR, while the TCRdb copy is restricted to in-frame clones and leaves out a portion. The sample lists around 69,000 clones; approximately 91% were seen once. The sample was peripheral blood, taken in the third trimester of pregnancy. These TCRs come from a female donor with multiple sclerosis, enrolled in a pregnancy study. CDR3s include the opening cysteine and the closing phenylalanine or tryptophan. The D gene is left open where the match is weak. Clone size is given for some rows only: seen once, a few or many times, or a class if the clone is expanded.

d_gene: -; len: 14; j_gene: TRBJ2-3; abundance: -; v_gene: TRBV27; CDR3aa: CASSLSPFLDTQYF; CDR3nt: TGTGCCAGCAGTTTATCCCCGTTCCTAGATACGCAGTATTTT
d_gene: -; len: 13; j_gene: TRBJ1-1; abundance: once; v_gene: TRBV19; CDR3aa: CASSSWLNTEAFF; CDR3nt: TGTGCCAGTAGCTCCTGGCTGAACACTGAAGCTTTCTTT
d_gene: TRBD2; len: 16; j_gene: TRBJ2-1; abundance: -; v_gene: TRBV27; CDR3aa: CASSLLGGYLSNEQFF; CDR3nt: TGTGCCAGCAGTTTATTGGGGGGGTACTTGAGCAATGAGCAGTTCTTC
d_gene: TRBD1; len: 16; j_gene: TRBJ1-5; abundance: -; v_gene: TRBV4-2; CDR3aa: CASSQHLDRPNQPQHF; CDR3nt: TGTGCCAGCAGCCAACACTTGGACAGGCCCAATCAGCCCCAGCATTTT
d_gene: TRBD1; len: 13; j_gene: TRBJ2-5; abundance: -; v_gene: TRBV5-4; CDR3aa: CASSSTGGETQYF; CDR3nt: TGTGCCAGCAGCTCCACAGGGGGAGAGACCCAGTACTTC
d_gene: TRBD1; len: 16; j_gene: TRBJ1-5; abundance: -; v_gene: TRBV2; CDR3aa: CASSPGTGRRNQPQHF; CDR3nt: TGTGCCAGCAGTCCTGGGACAGGGAGACGCAATCAGCCCCAGCATTTT
d_gene: -; len: 14; j_gene: TRBJ2-1; abundance: -; v_gene: TRBV11-2; CDR3aa: CASSLVKGYNEQFF; CDR3nt: TGTGCCAGCAGCTTAGTCAAGGGGTACAATGAGCAGTTCTTC
d_gene: TRBD2; len: 16; j_gene: TRBJ2-3; abundance: -; v_gene: TRBV4-2; CDR3aa: CASSQGTSGVTDTQYF; CDR3nt: TGTGCCAGCAGCCAAGGCACTAGCGGGGTTACAGATACGCAGTATTTT
d_gene: -; len: 15; j_gene: TRBJ1-5; abundance: -; v_gene: TRBV2; CDR3aa: CASKAGGLSNQPQHF; CDR3nt: TGTGCCAGCAAGGCTGGGGGGTTGAGCAATCAGCCCCAGCATTTT
d_gene: -; len: 15; j_gene: TRBJ2-5; abundance: -; v_gene: TRBV6-1; CDR3aa: CASSDPVGLQETQYF; CDR3nt: TGTGCCAGCAGTGACCCGGTCGGACTACAAGAGACCCAGTACTTC
d_gene: TRBD1; len: 16; j_gene: TRBJ2-7; abundance: -; v_gene: TRBV5-1; CDR3aa: CASSRQTGAIPYEQYF; CDR3nt: TGCGCCAGCAGTCGCCAGACAGGGGCCATCCCCTACGAGCAGTACTTC
d_gene: TRBD1; len: 16; j_gene: TRBJ1-5; abundance: -; v_gene: TRBV15; CDR3aa: CATSRDRGQSNQPQHF; CDR3nt: TGTGCCACCAGCAGAGACAGGGGGCAGAGCAATCAGCCCCAGCATTTT
d_gene: TRBD1; len: 14; j_gene: TRBJ1-2; abundance: -; v_gene: TRBV4-2; CDR3aa: CASSRGQGADGYTF; CDR3nt: TGTGCCAGCAGCCGAGGACAGGGGGCTGATGGCTACACCTTC
d_gene: TRBD1; len: 16; j_gene: TRBJ2-7; abundance: -; v_gene: TRBV27; CDR3aa: CASSIGGGQGGYEQYF; CDR3nt: TGTGCCAGCAGCATAGGGGGGGGACAGGGCGGGTACGAGCAGTACTTC
d_gene: TRBD1; len: 16; j_gene: TRBJ2-1; abundance: -; v_gene: TRBV5-1; CDR3aa: CASSPVPPGQGNEQFF; CDR3nt: TGCGCCAGCAGCCCCGTACCTCCGGGACAGGGGAATGAGCAGTTCTTC
d_gene: TRBD1; len: 14; j_gene: TRBJ1-1; abundance: -; v_gene: TRBV2; CDR3aa: CASSQGQVGDKAFF; CDR3nt: TGTGCCAGCAGTCAAGGACAGGTAGGGGATAAAGCTTTCTTT
d_gene: -; len: 14; j_gene: TRBJ1-2; abundance: -; v_gene: TRBV27; CDR3aa: CASSFGGLLSGYTF; CDR3nt: TGTGCCAGCAGTTTCGGGGGGCTTTTATCTGGCTACACCTTC
d_gene: -; len: 14; j_gene: TRBJ2-2; abundance: -; v_gene: TRBV18; CDR3aa: CASSPRGDAGELFF; CDR3nt: TGTGCCAGCTCACCAAGGGGTGACGCTGGGGAGCTGTTTTTT
d_gene: -; len: 14; j_gene: TRBJ2-3; abundance: -; v_gene: TRBV11-3; CDR3aa: CASSLGGDGDTQYF; CDR3nt: TGTGCCAGCAGCTTAGGCGGGGATGGAGATACGCAGTATTTT
d_gene: -; len: 15; j_gene: TRBJ2-1; abundance: -; v_gene: TRBV7-2; CDR3aa: CASTLTTGGVHEQFF; CDR3nt: TGTGCCAGCACCCTGACAACTGGAGGAGTCCATGAGCAGTTCTTC
d_gene: -; len: 16; j_gene: TRBJ1-6; abundance: -; v_gene: TRBV7-9; CDR3aa: CASSLSGGADNSPLHF; CDR3nt: TGTGCCAGCAGCTTATCTGGGGGGGCAGATAATTCACCCCTCCACTTT
d_gene: TRBD2; len: 17; j_gene: TRBJ2-5; abundance: once; v_gene: TRBV7-7; CDR3aa: CASSLEASGEEQETQYF; CDR3nt: TGTGCTAGCAGCTTAGAGGCGAGCGGGGAGGAACAAGAGACCCAGTACTTC
d_gene: -; len: 16; j_gene: TRBJ2-6; abundance: -; v_gene: TRBV28; CDR3aa: CASSPGGGSGANVLTF; CDR3nt: TGTGCCAGCAGTCCAGGGGGAGGCTCTGGGGCCAACGTCCTGACTTTC
d_gene: TRBD1; len: 13; j_gene: TRBJ1-1; abundance: -; v_gene: TRBV5-1; CDR3aa: CASSSTGSTEAFF; CDR3nt: TGCGCCAGCAGCTCGACAGGGTCCACTGAAGCTTTCTTT
d_gene: -; len: 14; j_gene: TRBJ2-5; abundance: once; v_gene: TRBV5-4; CDR3aa: CASSLTGAQETQYF; CDR3nt: TGTGCCAGCAGCTTAACAGGAGCCCAAGAGACCCAGTACTTC
d_gene: TRBD2; len: 15; j_gene: TRBJ2-3; abundance: -; v_gene: TRBV7-2; CDR3aa: CASSLGAGGADTQYF; CDR3nt: TGTGCCAGCAGCTTAGGGGCGGGGGGGGCAGATACGCAGTATTTT
d_gene: TRBD2; len: 12; j_gene: TRBJ2-7; abundance: -; v_gene: TRBV30; CDR3aa: CAWNRGGHEQYF; CDR3nt: TGTGCCTGGAATCGGGGGGGGCACGAGCAGTACTTC
d_gene: TRBD1; len: 16; j_gene: TRBJ2-2; abundance: once; v_gene: TRBV29-1; CDR3aa: CSVSDRDRENTGELFF; CDR3nt: TGCAGCGTTTCAGACCGGGACAGGGAGAACACCGGGGAGCTGTTTTTT
d_gene: TRBD1; len: 15; j_gene: TRBJ1-2; abundance: -; v_gene: TRBV7-2; CDR3aa: CASSLRDRGRPGYTF; CDR3nt: TGTGCCAGCAGCTTAAGGGACAGGGGGCGACCTGGCTACACCTTC
d_gene: -; len: 15; j_gene: TRBJ1-6; abundance: -; v_gene: TRBV6-1; CDR3aa: CASSPGPSYNSPLHF; CDR3nt: TGTGCCAGCTCCCCAGGGCCTTCCTATAATTCACCCCTCCACTTT
d_gene: -; len: 16; j_gene: TRBJ2-1; abundance: -; v_gene: TRBV7-2; CDR3aa: CASTPRSTSSYNEQFF; CDR3nt: TGTGCCAGCACCCCCCGAAGCACTAGCTCCTACAATGAGCAGTTCTTC
d_gene: TRBD1; len: 16; j_gene: TRBJ1-1; abundance: -; v_gene: TRBV9; CDR3aa: CASSVGGTGAVTEAFF; CDR3nt: TGTGCCAGCAGCGTAGGAGGGACAGGGGCCGTCACTGAAGCTTTCTTT
d_gene: -; len: 14; j_gene: TRBJ1-1; abundance: -; v_gene: TRBV4-1; CDR3aa: CASSTKVLNTEAFF; CDR3nt: TGCGCCAGCAGTACAAAAGTATTGAACACTGAAGCTTTCTTT
d_gene: TRBD1; len: 16; j_gene: TRBJ1-2; abundance: -; v_gene: TRBV7-9; CDR3aa: CASSGGTRDSNYGYTF; CDR3nt: TGTGCCAGCAGCGGAGGGACCCGGGACAGTAACTATGGCTACACCTTC
d_gene: -; len: 15; j_gene: TRBJ1-3; abundance: -; v_gene: TRBV11-2; CDR3aa: CASSPTRFSGNTIYF; CDR3nt: TGTGCCAGCAGCCCCACCCGGTTCTCTGGAAACACCATATATTTT
d_gene: -; len: 16; j_gene: TRBJ2-5; abundance: -; v_gene: TRBV18; CDR3aa: CASSPGAQGPLETQYF; CDR3nt: TGTGCCAGCTCACCAGGAGCGCAGGGCCCCCTAGAGACCCAGTACTTC
d_gene: TRBD2; len: 16; j_gene: TRBJ2-7; abundance: -; v_gene: TRBV4-1; CDR3aa: CASSQIAGGLSYEQYF; CDR3nt: TGCGCCAGCAGCCAAATAGCGGGGGGTCTCTCCTACGAGCAGTACTTC
d_gene: -; len: 13; j_gene: TRBJ1-1; abundance: -; v_gene: TRBV14; CDR3aa: CASSRYRDTEAFF; CDR3nt: TGTGCCAGCAGCAGGTACAGGGACACTGAAGCTTTCTTT
d_gene: -; len: 14; j_gene: TRBJ1-6; abundance: -; v_gene: TRBV10-3; CDR3aa: CAISEEGRGSPLHF; CDR3nt: TGTGCCATCAGTGAAGAGGGTAGAGGATCACCCCTCCACTTT
d_gene: TRBD1; len: 15; j_gene: TRBJ1-5; abundance: -; v_gene: TRBV6-5; CDR3aa: CASNTGQGSDQPQHF; CDR3nt: TGTGCCAGCAACACGGGACAGGGGTCCGATCAGCCCCAGCATTTT
d_gene: -; len: 12; j_gene: TRBJ2-5; abundance: -; v_gene: TRBV2; CDR3aa: CASREDGETQYF; CDR3nt: TGTGCCAGCAGGGAGGACGGGGAGACCCAGTACTTC
d_gene: -; len: 19; j_gene: TRBJ1-4; abundance: once; v_gene: TRBV30; CDR3aa: CAWSVWGGWVNPTNEKLFF; CDR3nt: TGTGCCTGGAGTGTATGGGGGGGCTGGGTAAACCCAACTAATGAAAAACTGTTTTTT
d_gene: TRBD1; len: 17; j_gene: TRBJ1-1; abundance: -; v_gene: TRBV18; CDR3aa: CASSPGQGGLMNTEAFF; CDR3nt: TGTGCCAGCTCACCAGGACAGGGAGGGCTCATGAACACTGAAGCTTTCTTT
d_gene: TRBD2; len: 17; j_gene: TRBJ2-1; abundance: -; v_gene: TRBV4-2; CDR3aa: CASSRSIAGQTYNEQFF; CDR3nt: TGTGCCAGCAGCCGATCCATAGCGGGGCAAACTTACAATGAGCAGTTCTTC
d_gene: -; len: 15; j_gene: TRBJ1-2; abundance: -; v_gene: TRBV10-2; CDR3aa: CASSESLGQVSGYTF; CDR3nt: TGCGCCAGCAGTGAGTCGTTGGGACAAGTCAGTGGCTACACCTTC
d_gene: -; len: 13; j_gene: TRBJ2-5; abundance: -; v_gene: TRBV10-3; CDR3aa: CAISERLQETQYF; CDR3nt: TGTGCCATCAGTGAGCGTCTCCAAGAGACCCAGTACTTC
d_gene: -; len: 13; j_gene: TRBJ1-2; abundance: -; v_gene: TRBV6-5; CDR3aa: CASSPDRNYGYTF; CDR3nt: TGTGCCAGCAGTCCCGACAGGAACTATGGCTACACCTTC
d_gene: -; len: 14; j_gene: TRBJ1-2; abundance: -; v_gene: TRBV4-1; CDR3aa: CASCRTELFYGYTF; CDR3nt: TGCGCCAGCTGCCGGACAGAGTTGTTTTATGGCTACACCTTC
d_gene: -; len: 14; j_gene: TRBJ1-6; abundance: once; v_gene: TRBV18; CDR3aa: CASSPTGMGSPLHF; CDR3nt: TGTGCCAGCTCACCAACAGGGATGGGTTCACCCCTCCACTTT
d_gene: -; len: 10; j_gene: TRBJ2-1; abundance: -; v_gene: TRBV30; CDR3aa: CAWSGAQQFF; CDR3nt: TGTGCCTGGTCGGGTGCCCAGCAGTTCTTC
d_gene: -; len: 15; j_gene: TRBJ2-7; abundance: -; v_gene: TRBV4-2; CDR3aa: CASSQEWRGSYEQYF; CDR3nt: TGTGCCAGCAGCCAAGAGTGGCGGGGCTCCTACGAGCAGTACTTC
d_gene: -; len: 16; j_gene: TRBJ2-2; abundance: -; v_gene: TRBV27; CDR3aa: CASSFHSLASTGELFF; CDR3nt: TGTGCCAGCAGTTTCCATTCTCTGGCTAGCACCGGGGAGCTGTTTTTT
d_gene: TRBD2; len: 17; j_gene: TRBJ2-2; abundance: -; v_gene: TRBV11-1; CDR3aa: CASSLVPAGGPGGELFF; CDR3nt: TGTGCCAGCAGCTTAGTTCCAGCGGGGGGGCCGGGCGGGGAGCTGTTTTTT
d_gene: -; len: 14; j_gene: TRBJ1-1; abundance: -; v_gene: TRBV2; CDR3aa: CASILALQGSEAFF; CDR3nt: TGTGCCAGCATCTTAGCCCTTCAGGGATCTGAAGCTTTCTTT
d_gene: -; len: 11; j_gene: TRBJ2-7; abundance: -; v_gene: TRBV7-9; CDR3aa: CASSFEVRQYF; CDR3nt: TGTGCCAGCAGCTTTGAGGTTCGGCAGTACTTC
d_gene: -; len: 14; j_gene: TRBJ2-5; abundance: -; v_gene: TRBV18; CDR3aa: CASSPRTGRETQYF; CDR3nt: TGTGCCAGCTCACCTAGAACAGGGAGAGAGACCCAGTACTTC
d_gene: TRBD1; len: 14; j_gene: TRBJ1-3; abundance: -; v_gene: TRBV28; CDR3aa: CASRTGEGGNTIYF; CDR3nt: TGTGCCAGCAGGACAGGGGAAGGTGGAAACACCATATATTTT
d_gene: TRBD2; len: 16; j_gene: TRBJ2-1; abundance: -; v_gene: TRBV5-1; CDR3aa: CASSSRGASSYNEQFF; CDR3nt: TGCGCCAGCAGCTCGCGGGGGGCCAGCTCCTACAATGAGCAGTTCTTC